Below are 3 T cell receptor beta chains sequenced from a single sample in a study of CD4 and CD8 cells across lung adenocarcinoma regions. One entry per CDR3 protein results from TCRdb running MiXCR on the PCR reads. The table lists around 19,000 distinct CDR3 sequences, approximately 54% of them singletons, with under 35% in the top ten. Sequencing input: CD8+ T cells from the center of a lung tumor. These receptors were collected from a female donor with lung adenocarcinoma. The CD4 and CD8 labels of this study may be unreliable.

This clonotype was counted a single time. This chain links TRBV6-1 with TRBJ2-4; a possible D gene is TRBD2 (5 bases). Germline lookup yields CDR1 MNHNS and CDR2 SASEGT. Trimming left V 6 bases short and J 6 bases short, with 18 bases between. The CDR3 has 15 residues. In nucleotides, the CDR3 is TGTGCCAGCAGCCGGTCGGGGAGTTTTCTAAACATTCAGTACTTC. Protein: CASSRSGSFLNIQYF.

In its sample, this clonotype was seen once. This chain links TRBV7-2 with TRBJ2-1; 9 bases match TRBD2. This CDR3 spans 17 amino acids. With V trimmed by 3 bases and J by 0 bases, 6 bases remained unmatched. Germline V gene sequence: CDR1 SGHTA, CDR2 FQGNSA. CDR3 nucleotides: TGTGCCAGCAGCTTGCGCTTTAGCGGGAGCTCCTACAATGAGCAGTTCTTC. Translating it yields CASSLRFSGSSYNEQFF.

This chain connects TRBV6-1 to TRBJ2-7; 11 nucleotides agree with TRBD1. The V segment lost 1 base and the J segment 3 bases; nucleotides outside the gene matches: 2. Germline CDR1 is MNHNS and CDR2 is SASEGT. CDR3 length: 15 amino acids. CDR3 protein: CASSEVGTGGYEQYF. The CDR3 DNA follows: TGTGCCAGCAGTGAAGTGGGGACAGGGGGCTACGAGCAGTACTTC.